This T cell receptor beta chain was found in a study of PD-L1 blockade in urothelial cancer. Concerning this clone: The antigen remains unidentified.

V was cut by 5 bases and J by 1 base, with 14 bases left in between. Germline V gives CDR1 SGHTA, CDR2 FQGTGA. The CDR3 consists of 16 residues. The study, taken as a whole, reports: Durable-benefit cases showed more tumor-associated blood clone expansion at 3 weeks.

Produced via immunoSEQ multiplex PCR; TCRdb's table is partial and in-frame only. The sample yields about 20,000 clones, roughly 88% seen once. The receptor's source is a man aged 50 to 60 with urothelial cancer. The sample here was PBMCs, taken around atezolizumab (anti-PD-L1) treatment. The chain recombines TRBV7-3 with TRBJ2-2; weak D call: TRBD2 (5 bases). The CDR3 coding sequence is TGTGCCAGCAGCCCCGGCCCAGCGGTGAACACCGGGGAGCTGTTTTTT. Amino acid sequence: CASSPGPAVNTGELFF.